This T cell receptor beta chain stems from a study of blood T cells in healthy people across ages. Study as a whole: Per two T cells, about one barcoded beta molecule was captured through template switching.

Alongside a J-beta primer mix, a sample-barcoded 5' primer served in a second PCR lasting about 6 to 12 cycles. Each CDR3 protein gets one entry after TCRdb re-called the 5' RACE reads with MiXCR. The data contain 700,000 to 850,000 distinct CDR3 sequences, 50% to 65% of them singletons. A minimum of 6 million PBMCs was isolated per sample. V was shortened by 1 base and J by 12 bases, with 19 bases between the two germline ends. This CDR3 comprises 14 residues. V is TRBV12-3 or TRBV12-4 and J is TRBJ2-7; TRBD2 is a possible D gene (5 bases). The receptor's source is an elderly man in good health. Source material: blood. DNA of the CDR3: TGTGCCAGCAGTTTAGTTCGGAGGTCGAACATTCTGTACTTC. It translates to CASSLVRRSNILYF.